The subject of this entry is one TCR beta chain. The sample is drawn from a study of blood T cell repertoires in COVID-19. Study in general: PBMCs, B-cell-depleted T cells, or T cells were the source of the cDNA or gDNA that made up the material.

The CDR3 is 16 amino acids. Germline V gene lookup returns CDR1 SGDLS and CDR2 YYNGEE. V lost 4 bases, J lost 6 bases, and 12 bases stayed unmatched. The authors' processing: Cell counts per sample came from amplifying reference gene primers. The data were produced by immunoSEQ multiplex PCR, yet TCRdb's version contains in-frame clones alone and is incomplete. That table furnishes V, J and clone size, whereas the DNA furnished D and trimming. The sample gives tens of thousands of clones, approximately 82% of which show up once; about 6% is in the top ten. The chain employs TRBV9 and TRBJ2-1, with 8 positions matching TRBD1. Sequences were obtained from peripheral blood. The receptor was derived from a woman in her sixties with acute or convalescent COVID-19. The CDR3: CASSPLVGQGLNEQFF. The CDR3 DNA is TGTGCCAGCAGCCCCTTGGTCGGACAGGGCCTCAATGAGCAGTTCTTC.